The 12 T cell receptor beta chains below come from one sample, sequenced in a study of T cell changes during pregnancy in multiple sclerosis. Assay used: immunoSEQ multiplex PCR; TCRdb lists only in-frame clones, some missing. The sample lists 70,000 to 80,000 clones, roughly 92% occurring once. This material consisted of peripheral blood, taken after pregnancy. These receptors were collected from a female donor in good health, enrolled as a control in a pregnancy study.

The chain's CDR3 is CASSRTDYGYTF. As DNA, the CDR3 is TGTGCCAGCAGCCGGACAGACTATGGCTACACCTTC. The J gene is TRBJ1-2, the V gene TRBV9; D perhaps matches TRBD1 (6 bases). V was clipped by 4 bases and J by 3 bases, with 7 bases between them. The CDR3 is 12 residues long. Germline V gene sequence: CDR1 SGDLS, CDR2 YYNGEE.

The CDR3 loop reads CATSREGAGGTYNEQFF. CDR3 sequence (DNA): TGTGCCACCAGCAGAGAGGGGGCGGGGGGCACCTACAATGAGCAGTTCTTC. The J gene is TRBJ2-1, the V gene TRBV15; 8 bases are a match to TRBD2. This CDR3 spans 17 amino acids. Germline V gene data show CDR1 as LNHNV and CDR2 as YYDKDF (reference sequence). V lost 0 bases and J lost 2; bases outside the gene matches: 6.

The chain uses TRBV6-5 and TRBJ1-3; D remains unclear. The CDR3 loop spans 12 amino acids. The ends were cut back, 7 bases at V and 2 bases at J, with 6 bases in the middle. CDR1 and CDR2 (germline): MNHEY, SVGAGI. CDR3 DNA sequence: TGTGCCAGCATATCGGCTGGAAACACCATATATTTT. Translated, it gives CASISAGNTIYF.

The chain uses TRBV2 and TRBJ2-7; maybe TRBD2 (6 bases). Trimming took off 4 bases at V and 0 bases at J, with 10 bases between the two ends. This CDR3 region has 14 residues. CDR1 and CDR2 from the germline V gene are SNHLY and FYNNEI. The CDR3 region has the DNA TGTGCCAGCAGTGGGGGGAGGACCTCCTACGAGCAGTACTTC. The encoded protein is CASSGGRTSYEQYF.

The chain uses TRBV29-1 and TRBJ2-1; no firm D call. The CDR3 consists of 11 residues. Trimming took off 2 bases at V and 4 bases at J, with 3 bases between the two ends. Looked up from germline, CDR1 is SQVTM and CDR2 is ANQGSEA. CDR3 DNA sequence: TGCAGCGTTGAATCGTACAATGAGCAGTTCTTC. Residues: CSVESYNEQFF.

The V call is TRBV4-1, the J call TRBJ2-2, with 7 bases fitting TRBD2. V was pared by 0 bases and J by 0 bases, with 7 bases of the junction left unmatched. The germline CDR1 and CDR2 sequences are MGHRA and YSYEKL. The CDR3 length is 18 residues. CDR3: CASSQDLSSGTNTGELFF. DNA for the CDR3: TGCGCCAGCAGCCAAGATTTGTCTAGCGGAACGAACACCGGGGAGCTGTTTTTT.

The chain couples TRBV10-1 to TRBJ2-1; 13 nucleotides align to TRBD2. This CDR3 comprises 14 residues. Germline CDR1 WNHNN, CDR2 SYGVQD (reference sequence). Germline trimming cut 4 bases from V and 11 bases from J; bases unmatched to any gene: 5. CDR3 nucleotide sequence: TGCGCCAGCAGTGTTCCGGGACTAGCGGGGAAGCAGTTCTTC. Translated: CASSVPGLAGKQFF.

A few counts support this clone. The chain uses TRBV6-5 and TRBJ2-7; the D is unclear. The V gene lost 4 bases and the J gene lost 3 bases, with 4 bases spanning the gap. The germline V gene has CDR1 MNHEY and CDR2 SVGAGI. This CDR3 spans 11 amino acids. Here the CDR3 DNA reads TGTGCCAGCAGTTCTCGCTACGAGCAGTACTTC. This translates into CASSSRYEQYF.

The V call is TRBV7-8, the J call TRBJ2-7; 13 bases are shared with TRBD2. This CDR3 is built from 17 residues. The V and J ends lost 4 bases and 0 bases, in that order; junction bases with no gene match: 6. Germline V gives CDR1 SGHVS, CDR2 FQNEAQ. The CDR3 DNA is TGTGCCAGCAGCTCCGGGACTAGCGGGACCTACTCCTACGAGCAGTACTTC. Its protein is CASSSGTSGTYSYEQYF. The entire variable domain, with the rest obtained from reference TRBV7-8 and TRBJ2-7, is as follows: GAGVSQSPRYKVAKRGQDVALRCDPISGHVSLFWYQQALGQGPEFLTYFQNEAQLDKSGLPSDRFFAERPEGSVSTLKIQRTQQEDSAVYLCASSSGTSGTYSYEQYFGPGTRLTVT.

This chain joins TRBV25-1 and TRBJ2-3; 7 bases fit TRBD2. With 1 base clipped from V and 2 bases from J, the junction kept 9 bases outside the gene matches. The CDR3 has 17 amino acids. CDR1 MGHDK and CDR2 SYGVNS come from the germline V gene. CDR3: CASSESPASGFTDTQYF. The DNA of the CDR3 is TGTGCCAGCAGTGAATCCCCTGCTAGCGGTTTCACAGATACGCAGTATTTT.

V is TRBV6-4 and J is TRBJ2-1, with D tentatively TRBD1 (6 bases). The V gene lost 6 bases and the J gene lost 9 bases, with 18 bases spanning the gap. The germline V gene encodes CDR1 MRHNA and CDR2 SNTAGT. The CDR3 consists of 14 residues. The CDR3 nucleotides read TGTGCCAGCAGACGAGGGGGAGCTGGGGGTGAGCAGTTCTTC. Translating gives CASRRGGAGGEQFF.

CDR3 amino acids: CASSLQGGWTSNQPQHF. CDR3 coding DNA: TGTGCCAGCAGCTTACAGGGGGGCTGGACGAGCAATCAGCCCCAGCATTTT. The V gene is TRBV11-2, the J gene TRBJ1-5; 7 bases align to TRBD1. Germline lookup yields CDR1 SGHAT and CDR2 FQNNGV. This CDR3 comprises 17 residues. V was clipped by 2 bases and J by 1 base; unmatched bases: 8.